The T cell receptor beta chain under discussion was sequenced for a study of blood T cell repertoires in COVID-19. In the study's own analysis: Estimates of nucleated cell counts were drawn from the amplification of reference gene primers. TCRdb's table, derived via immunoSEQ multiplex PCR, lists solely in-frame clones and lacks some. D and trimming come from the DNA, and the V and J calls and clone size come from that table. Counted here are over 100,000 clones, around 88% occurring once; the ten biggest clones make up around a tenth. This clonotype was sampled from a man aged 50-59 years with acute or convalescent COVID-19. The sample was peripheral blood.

The CDR3 DNA follows: TGTGCCAGCTCACCAGCGTTCGAGAGCTTTGGAAACACCATATATTTT. Its protein product is CASSPAFESFGNTIYF. This chain links TRBV18 with TRBJ1-3; no clear D gene. The CDR3 spans 16 residues. Germline CDR1 KGHSH, CDR2 LQKENI. The V end lost 2 bases, the J end lost 3 bases, and 14 bases lay between the germline ends.